This entry lists 9 T cell receptor beta chains sequenced from one sample in a study of shared clonotypes between healthy human individuals. The repertoire was sequenced with immunoSEQ multiplex PCR; TCRdb's copy has only in-frame clones and lacks some. The sample has 1,100,000 or so clones, approximately 78% seen once. The specimen was memory CD4+ T cells from PBMCs. Regarding subset: CD45RA-negative fraction. These TCRs come from a man younger than 30 in good health. Some clones in this sample may be carry-over from other donors' samples.

V is TRBV29-1 and J is TRBJ1-2; TRBD1 is a possible D gene (6 bases). Looked up from germline, CDR1 is SQVTM and CDR2 is ANQGSEA. This CDR3 comprises 13 residues. V dropped 4 bases and J dropped 2 bases, with 11 bases sitting between them. CDR3 sequence reads: CSVGQGINYGYTF. CDR3 sequence (DNA): TGCAGCGTTGGCCAGGGGATAAACTATGGCTACACCTTC. The full variable domain, completed using reference TRBV29-1 and TRBJ1-2, is SAVISQKPSRDICQRGTSLTIQCQVDSQVTMMFWYRQQPGQSLTLIATANQGSEATYESGFVIDKFPISRPNLTFSTLTVSNMSPEDSSIYLCSVGQGINYGYTFGSGTRLTVV.

This clone was picked up a small number of times. This chain joins TRBV7-8 and TRBJ2-2; TRBD2 aligns across 14 bases. After removal of 4 bases from V and 2 bases from J, the junction contained 6 bases not matched to a gene. The CDR3 length is 18 residues. Germline V gene sequence: CDR1 SGHVS, CDR2 FQNEAQ. As DNA, the CDR3 is TGTGCCAGCAGCTCGACTAGCGGGAGGGCCGGAAACACCGGGGAGCTGTTTTTT. This gives the protein CASSSTSGRAGNTGELFF. Variable domain in full (rest from reference TRBV7-8 and TRBJ2-2): GAGVSQSPRYKVAKRGQDVALRCDPISGHVSLFWYQQALGQGPEFLTYFQNEAQLDKSGLPSDRFFAERPEGSVSTLKIQRTQQEDSAVYLCASSSTSGRAGNTGELFFGEGSRLTVL.

The V call is TRBV7-2, the J call TRBJ2-3, with no clear D. The V and J ends lost 3 bases and 3 bases respectively, with 13 bases between them. Looked up from germline, CDR1 is SGHTA and CDR2 is FQGNSA. The CDR3 totals 15 residues. The CDR3 DNA sequence: TGTGCCAGCAGCTTTTACGTCGGTGCTACAGATACGCAGTATTTT. Amino acid sequence: CASSFYVGATDTQYF.

Note on this clone: A read error may explain this, as a much larger clone is one base away. The rearrangement uses TRBV7-9 and TRBJ1-1; the D is unclear. Germline CDR1 and CDR2: SEHNR and FQNEAQ (reference sequence). Trimming cost V 1 base and J 3 bases, with 3 bases left between them. The CDR3 has 12 residues. The CDR3 nucleotides read TGTGCCAGCAGCTTAGTGTACACTGAAGCTTTCTTT. It codes for CASSLVYTEAFF.

V usage is TRBV6-6 and J usage is TRBJ2-1; D is unresolved. The CDR3 is 15 residues long. The V gene lost 8 bases and the J gene lost 6 bases, with 20 bases spanning the gap. Germline V CDR1 and CDR2: MNHNY, SVGAGI (reference sequence). The CDR3, as DNA: TGTGCCAGCCATCCCGCGGCTTTTAGCAGCAATGAGCAGTTCTTC. Its translation is CASHPAAFSSNEQFF.

V usage is TRBV27 and J usage is TRBJ1-1, with a possible D match to TRBD1 (5 bases). Trimming took 5 bases from V and 10 from J, leaving 14 bases between them. Germline V gene sequence: CDR1 MNHEY, CDR2 SMNVEV (reference sequence). The CDR3 length is 12 residues. The CDR3 sequence: CASSIRQLVAFF. The CDR3 nucleotides are TGTGCCAGCAGTATTCGACAGTTGGTAGCTTTCTTT.

This clone was seen a handful of times. The identical CDR3 is also encoded by other nucleotide sequences in the sample. The rearrangement joins TRBV18 to TRBJ1-5; D remains ambiguous. The CDR3 totals 14 residues. Trimming left V 2 bases short and J 3 bases short, with 8 bases between. Germline assignment: CDR1 KGHSH and CDR2 LQKENI. The CDR3 DNA reads as TGTGCCAGCTCACCAGGGAACTCCAATCAGCCCCAGCATTTT. This gives the protein CASSPGNSNQPQHF.

The J gene is TRBJ2-1, the V gene TRBV6-1; D unclear. Germline V gene lookup returns CDR1 MNHNS and CDR2 SASEGT. V lost 0 bases to trimming and J lost 9 bases, with 12 bases between them. The CDR3 covers 14 residues. The chain's CDR3 is CASSEAGSIGEQFF. In DNA, the CDR3 is TGTGCCAGCAGTGAAGCGGGGTCGATCGGTGAGCAGTTCTTC.

This clone was found a few times. The chain joins TRBV4-1 to TRBJ1-1; D is uncertain. The V end lost 1 base, the J end lost 5 bases, and 11 bases lay between the germline ends. The CDR3 has 14 residues. Germline V gives CDR1 MGHRA, CDR2 YSYEKL. The CDR3 nucleotides read TGCGCCAGCAGCCAAGTGCGGGGAGGAACTGAAGCTTTCTTT. Its protein product is CASSQVRGGTEAFF.